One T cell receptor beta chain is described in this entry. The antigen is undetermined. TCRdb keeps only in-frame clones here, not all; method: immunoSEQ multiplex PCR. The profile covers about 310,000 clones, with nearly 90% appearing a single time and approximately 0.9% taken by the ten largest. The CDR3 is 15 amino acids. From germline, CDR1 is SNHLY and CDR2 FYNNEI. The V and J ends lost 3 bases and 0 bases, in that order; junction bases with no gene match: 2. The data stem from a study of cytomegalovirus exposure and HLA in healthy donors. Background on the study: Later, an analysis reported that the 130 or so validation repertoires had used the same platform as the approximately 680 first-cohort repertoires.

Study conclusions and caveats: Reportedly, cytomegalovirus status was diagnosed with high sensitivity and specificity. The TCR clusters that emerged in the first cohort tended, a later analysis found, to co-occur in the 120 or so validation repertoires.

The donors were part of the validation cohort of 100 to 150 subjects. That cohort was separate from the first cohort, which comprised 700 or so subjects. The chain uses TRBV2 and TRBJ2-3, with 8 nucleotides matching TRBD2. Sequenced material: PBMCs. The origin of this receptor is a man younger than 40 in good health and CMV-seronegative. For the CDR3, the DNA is TGTGCCAGCAGTGATGGCGGGGGGAGCACAGATACGCAGTATTTT. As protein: CASSDGGGSTDTQYF.